This T cell receptor beta chain was identified in a study of blood T cell repertoires in COVID-19. Whole-study context: The United States, Italy and Spain were the sources of the acute and convalescent COVID-19 samples.

Generated by immunoSEQ multiplex PCR, the TCRdb table keeps only in-frame clones and is missing some. The top ten clones hold approximately 15% of a sample with about 93,000 clones, about 80% of them seen once. This clone was counted a few times. V was clipped by 4 bases and J by 0 bases, with 9 bases between them. The germline V gene encodes CDR1 KGHSH and CDR2 LQKENI. The CDR3 length is 14 residues. The chain is built from TRBV18 and TRBJ1-2; unclear D gene. Sequencing used peripheral blood. The origin of this receptor is a human donor in a cohort sampled during active COVID-19. The CDR3 sequence is CASSLTSTNYGYTF. Here the CDR3 DNA reads TGTGCCAGCTCACTGACTTCTACTAACTATGGCTACACCTTC.